This T cell receptor beta chain was observed in a study of T-cell reconstitution after alpha-beta-depleted transplantation in children. Overall study results and limits: The origin of high day-60 TCRbeta diversity in some patients lay in surviving recipient T cells and thymic progenitors. At around two months after transplant, the alpha-beta T cells were reportedly derived from several hundred expanded clones that came from non-depleted graft cells.

This clonotype was counted at least ten times. The target antigen is unknown. Preparation of the TCRbeta library involved a method that used unique molecular identifiers. TCRdb reanalysed the PCR reads using MiXCR and keeps one entry per CDR3 protein. Among approximately 300,000 distinct CDR3 sequences listed, over 9.5% were seen once. This sequence was found in a boy less than two years old with acute myeloid leukemia, due to receive a stem cell transplant. The sample in question was PBMCs, obtained before TCRalphabeta/CD19-depleted stem cell transplant.

CDR3 nucleotide sequence: TGTGCCAGCAGCCAAGACGGGGGGCGCGACTATGGCTACACCTTC. It translates to CASSQDGGRDYGYTF. This chain links TRBV3-1 with TRBJ1-2; TRBD1 might be the D (6 bases). The germline V gene has CDR1 LGHDT and CDR2 YNNKEL (reference sequence). The V end was cut by 0 bases, the J end by 3 bases, with 11 bases between. The CDR3 extends over 15 amino acids. Combining the CDR3 with reference TRBV3-1 and TRBJ1-2 gives the whole variable domain DTAVSQTPKYLVTQMGNDKSIKCEQNLGHDTMYWYKQDSKKFLKIMFSYNNKELIINETVPNRFSPKSPDKAHLNLHINSLELGDSAVYFCASSQDGGRDYGYTFGSGTRLTVV.